This is a list of T cell receptor beta chains from one sample in a study of post-analysis software for immune sequencing data. MiXCR was run by TCRdb on the PCR reads, yielding one entry per CDR3 protein. The repertoire includes approximately 460,000 distinct CDR3 sequences, approximately 46% of them detected once, and about 12% sits in the top ten. Sequencing input: blood. Receptors originate from a girl aged 10-17 years with multiple sclerosis. The CDR3 runs from the conserved cysteine through the conserved F or W. A D gene is named only where the DNA matches it firmly. Some rows mark clone size as missing; the rest say once, few, many or name a class of expanded clone.

D gene	J gene	clone size	V gene	CDR3 protein	CDR3 DNA
NA	TRBJ1-5	NA	TRBV19	CASTGALWGYQPQHF	TGTGCCAGTACCGGCGCCTTATGGGGATATCAGCCCCAGCATTTT
NA	TRBJ2-7	NA	TRBV6-5	CASSYATGTYEQYF	TGTGCCAGCAGTTACGCAACAGGGACCTACGAGCAGTACTTC
NA	TRBJ2-3	few	TRBV20-1	CSPGLGSTDTQYF	TGCAGTCCGGGTCTCGGGAGCACAGATACGCAGTATTTT
TRBD2	TRBJ2-3	few	TRBV7-8	CASSPTALAGSTDTQYF	TGTGCCAGCAGCCCTACGGCCCTAGCGGGAAGCACAGATACGCAGTATTTT
TRBD1	TRBJ1-2	NA	TRBV11-2	CASSLDRGQEGYTF	TGTGCCAGCAGCTTAGACAGGGGGCAGGAAGGCTACACCTTC
TRBD2	TRBJ2-1	NA	TRBV27	CASSLRTSGKSSYNEQFF	TGTGCCAGCAGTTTGAGGACTAGCGGGAAGAGCTCCTACAATGAGCAGTTCTTC
TRBD2	TRBJ2-3	NA	TRBV7-3	CASSLYLAGGSDTQYF	TGTGCCAGCAGCTTATACCTAGCGGGTGGGTCCGATACGCAGTATTTT
NA	TRBJ2-3	NA	TRBV5-6	CASSLYQRDTQYF	TGTGCCAGCAGCTTGTACCAGCGGGATACGCAGTATTTT
NA	TRBJ2-5	few	TRBV7-3	CASSLFGDREETQYF	TGTGCCAGCAGCTTATTTGGCGACCGAGAAGAGACCCAGTACTTC
TRBD2	TRBJ2-1	NA	TRBV5-1	CASSLATSGRWGEQFF	TGCGCCAGCAGCTTGGCGACTAGCGGGAGGTGGGGAGAGCAGTTCTTC
TRBD2	TRBJ2-1	NA	TRBV10-2	CASSKLEGLAGVGHNEQFF	TGCGCCAGCAGTAAGTTAGAAGGACTAGCGGGAGTAGGGCACAATGAGCAGTTCTTC
NA	TRBJ1-1	NA	TRBV20-1	CSAREDRLMNTEAFF	TGCAGTGCTAGAGAGGACAGACTCATGAACACTGAAGCTTTCTTT
TRBD2	TRBJ2-7	NA	TRBV11-2	CASSPPGLAGSYEQYF	TGTGCCAGCAGCCCCCCGGGACTAGCAGGATCCTACGAGCAGTACTTC
TRBD1	TRBJ2-7	few	TRBV4-2	CASSPIAGTVIYEQYF	TGTGCCAGCAGCCCCATAGCCGGGACAGTGATATACGAGCAGTACTTC
TRBD2	TRBJ2-7	many	TRBV12-3/TRBV12-4	CASSPLAGDSYEQYF	TGTGCCAGCAGTCCACTAGCGGGAGACTCCTACGAGCAGTACTTC
NA	TRBJ2-7	NA	TRBV4-1	CASSQPARAIYEQYF	TGCGCCAGCAGCCAACCCGCACGGGCGATCTACGAGCAGTACTTC
NA	TRBJ2-1	NA	TRBV10-1	CASGTSYNEQFF	TGCGCCAGCGGTACCTCCTACAATGAGCAGTTCTTC